Sequencing of this TCR beta chain was carried out in a study of CD8 T cells in ankylosing spondylitis. The sample holds many counts of this clonotype. Germline V gives CDR1 SGHDT, CDR2 YYEEEE. Unmatched junction bases numbered 16, after V lost 4 bases and J lost 6 bases. The CDR3 runs 17 residues. A quantitative 5'-RACE method, one with molecular barcodes, was used to make TCR beta libraries. TCRdb independently ran MiXCR on the 5' RACE reads; one entry per CDR3 protein. The sample contains more than 95,000 distinct CDR3 sequences, about 8.3% of which appear only once. This chain joins TRBV5-6 and TRBJ1-1; 9 bases agree with TRBD1. This sequence originates from a male donor with ankylosing spondylitis or in good health (not recorded which). Input material: blood, either unsorted or a sorted T cell fraction (not recorded which). Here the CDR3 reads CASSPGTGGGLPSEAFF. The CDR3 region has the DNA TGTGCCAGCAGCCCAGGAACAGGGGGCGGTTTACCTTCTGAAGCTTTCTTT.